The 10 T cell receptor beta chains listed next were all sequenced from one sample in a study of blood T cell repertoires in COVID-19. The data were produced by immunoSEQ multiplex PCR, yet TCRdb's version contains in-frame clones alone and is incomplete. The repertoire holds approximately 250,000 clones, with more than 80% as singletons. Sequencing was performed on PBMCs or T cells enriched from blood (not recorded which). The source is a woman aged 25-40 years with acute COVID-19.

V is TRBV27 and J is TRBJ1-5; possible D gene TRBD1, 6 bases. CDR1 is MNHEY, CDR2 SMNVEV, per germline (reference sequence). The CDR3 loop spans 13 amino acids. Trimming shortened V by 5 bases and J by 4 bases, and 9 bases separated the two germline ends. The DNA for the CDR3 is TGTGCCAGCAGTATGGGACATAATCAGCCCCAGCATTTT. Residues: CASSMGHNQPQHF.

V is TRBV3-1 (or the pseudogene TRBV3-2) and J is TRBJ1-1; 7 bases are a match to TRBD1. Looked up from germline, CDR1 is LGHDT and CDR2 is YNNKEL (reference sequence). The trim removed 5 bases at V and 1 base at J, leaving 4 bases unmatched. This CDR3 has 14 amino acids. In nucleotides, the CDR3 is TGTGCCAGCAGCAACAGGGGTGGGAACACTGAAGCTTTCTTT. Translation gives CASSNRGGNTEAFF.

This clone was seen once. The chain recombines TRBV14 with TRBJ2-1; TRBD2 matches 7 bases. This CDR3 region has 18 residues. Germline V lookup: CDR1 SGHDN, CDR2 FVKESK. The trim removed 0 bases at V and 0 bases at J, leaving 8 bases unmatched. The DNA of the CDR3 is TGTGCCAGCAGCCAAGAACAACTAGCGAAGAGCTCCTACAATGAGCAGTTCTTC. It yields the protein CASSQEQLAKSSYNEQFF.

The chain combines TRBV5-1 with TRBJ2-2; 9 nucleotides align to TRBD1. V gave up 3 bases and J gave up 0 bases; unmatched junction bases: 3. Per the germline V gene, CDR1 is SGHRS and CDR2 is YFSETQ. The CDR3 is made up of 16 amino acids. CDR3: CASSWTGATNTGELFF. CDR3 nucleotide sequence: TGCGCCAGCAGCTGGACAGGGGCGACGAACACCGGGGAGCTGTTTTTT. Using reference TRBV5-1 and TRBJ2-2 for the parts outside the CDR3, the full variable domain is KAGVTQTPRYLIKTRGQQVTLSCSPISGHRSVSWYQQTPGQGLQFLFEYFSETQRNKGNFPGRFSGRQFSNSRSEMNVSTLELGDSALYLCASSWTGATNTGELFFGEGSRLTVL.

The chain carries TRBV5-8 and TRBJ1-3, with a weak D call TRBD1 (5 bases). The CDR3 is 16 residues long. V gave up 3 bases and J gave up 2 bases, with 15 bases separating them. Germline V gene sequence: CDR1 SGHTS, CDR2 YDEGEE. The CDR3 nucleotides read TGTGCCAGCAGCTCCGGGACTTTCAAAGCTGGAAACACCATATATTTT. Its translation is CASSSGTFKAGNTIYF.

This clone was observed once. The CDR3 loop is CASITRGGHQPQHF. DNA for the CDR3: TGTGCCAGCATCACCCGAGGGGGCCATCAGCCCCAGCATTTT. This chain links TRBV28 with TRBJ1-5; 7 positions agree with TRBD1. The CDR3 covers 14 residues. Germline V CDR1 and CDR2: MDHEN, SYDVKM. V shed 7 bases and J 5 bases; nucleotides not matched to a gene: 8.

This clone was detected only a few times. The V call is TRBV7-6, the J call TRBJ2-1; 9 bases fit TRBD2. Germline loops: CDR1 SGHVS, CDR2 FNYEAQ. V dropped 3 bases and J dropped 4; count of bases not matched to a gene: 4. The CDR3 sequence is 15 residues long. CDR3 DNA: TGTGCCAGCAGCTTTAGCGGGAGTGTATACAATGAGCAGTTCTTC. It yields the protein CASSFSGSVYNEQFF.

This clone appeared once. The chain couples TRBV5-1 to TRBJ1-2; possibly TRBD1 for D (6 bases). The V gene's germline CDR1 is SGHRS and CDR2 YFSETQ. Trimming cost V 4 bases and J 5 bases, with 15 bases left between them. This CDR3 is built from 14 residues. The CDR3 is CASSNGQRGYGYTF. For the CDR3, the DNA is TGCGCCAGCAGCAATGGACAGAGGGGATATGGCTACACCTTC.

The rearrangement uses TRBV19 and TRBJ1-5; TRBD1 matches at 10 bases. Germline-derived CDR1 and CDR2 are LNHDA and SQIVND (reference sequence). The CDR3 loop spans 16 amino acids. The V segment lost 6 bases and the J segment 0 bases; nucleotides outside the gene matches: 5. As DNA, the CDR3 is TGTGCCAGTAGCCCGACAGGGGGCGTTAGCAATCAGCCCCAGCATTTT. Translation gives CASSPTGGVSNQPQHF.

The chain is built from TRBV6-4 and TRBJ2-1; 16 bases are shared with TRBD2. Germline V lookup: CDR1 MRHNA, CDR2 SNTAGT. J gave up 11 bases and V 3 bases, and 4 bases lay outside the gene matches. The CDR3 is 15 amino acids. This chain's CDR3 is CASSEGTSGRAKQFF. The CDR3 bases are TGTGCCAGCAGTGAAGGGACTAGCGGGAGGGCTAAGCAGTTCTTC.